These 29 T cell receptor beta chains were sequenced from one sample in a study of tumor and adjacent non-tumor tissue in lung cancer. A modified ARM-PCR protocol with three rounds of nested PCR amplified TCRbeta. One entry per CDR3 protein, called by TCRdb with MiXCR from the multiplex PCR reads. The repertoire holds some 80,000 distinct CDR3 sequences, 65% to 85% seen once, with about 47% in the top ten. RNA was extracted from bulk tissue without any cell sorting. This non-tumor lung sample came from over 3 cm beyond the tumor edge. Sequencing was done on a sample of distant non-tumor lung tissue. The source is a man aged 60 to 75 with non-small cell lung cancer.

The table lists this clonotype with a count of one. The CDR3 sequence is CASSLGQTNTEAFF. DNA for the CDR3: TGTGCCAGCAGCCTCGGACAGACGAACACTGAAGCTTTCTTT. The genes are TRBV11-1 and TRBJ1-1; possible D gene TRBD1, 6 bases. This CDR3 has 14 amino acids. Germline lookup yields CDR1 SGHAT and CDR2 FQDESV (reference sequence). V lost 5 bases and J 1 base, leaving 11 bases between the germline ends.

This clonotype came up a few times. The rearrangement uses TRBV11-2 and TRBJ2-1; D might be TRBD1 or TRBD2, each matching 5 bases. The CDR3 has 13 residues. CDR1 and CDR2 from the germline V gene are SGHAT and FQNNGV. V gave up 7 bases and J gave up 7 bases, with 14 bases separating them. The DNA for the CDR3 is TGTGCCAGCACTACGGGGCTGTGGAATGAGCAGTTCTTC. This sequence encodes CASTTGLWNEQFF.

The rearrangement uses TRBV20-1 and TRBJ2-7; a possible D gene is TRBD2 (5 bases). V was trimmed by 0 bases and J by 4 bases, leaving 19 bases between them. In germline, CDR1 is DFQATT, CDR2 SNEGSKA (reference sequence). The CDR3 runs to 16 residues. The CDR3 region has the DNA TGCAGTGCTAGAGATCCGGTAGGCGGAGGAGGATACGAGCAGTACTTC. Translated: CSARDPVGGGGYEQYF.

Details on this clonotype: A much larger clone lies a single base off, so this may be a read error. Because the CDR3 is missing its conserved closing phenylalanine or tryptophan, this is likely a read error. CDR3 amino acids: CSVVIRAGGPGEQYL. CDR3 nucleotide sequence: TGCAGCGTTGTTATCCGGGCGGGAGGGCCTGGTGAGCAGTACTTA. This chain uses TRBV29-1 with TRBJ2-7; 9 positions match TRBD2. The germline V gene has CDR1 SQVTM and CDR2 ANQGSEA. The junction had 14 bases not matched to a gene; V was cut back by 4 bases and J by 7 bases. CDR3 length: 15 residues.

Comment on this clonotype: Its ends do not fully match the called genes, so a read error is possible. The chain couples TRBV11-2 to TRBJ2-5, with no clear D. The CDR3 is 13 residues long. In germline, CDR1 is SGHAT, CDR2 FQNNGV. CDR3 sequence reads: CTSNSTWEETQYF. The CDR3 coding sequence is TGTACCAGCAACTCTACATGGGAAGAGACTCAGTACTTC.

This chain joins TRBV29-1 and TRBJ2-2; 12 bases fit TRBD2. CDR1 and CDR2 from the germline V gene are SQVTM and ANQGSEA. This CDR3 spans 15 amino acids. The CDR3 here is CSVTGTSGFTSELFF. CDR3 DNA: TGCAGTGTGACCGGGACTAGCGGGTTCACCAGTGAGCTGTTTTTT.

As concerns this clonotype: One end of the junction does not line up with germline, which may come from a read error. The J gene is TRBJ1-1, the V gene TRBV6-5; D gene unclear. Germline V lookup: CDR1 MNHEY, CDR2 SVGAGI. The CDR3 consists of 16 residues. CDR3 in DNA: TGTGTCAGCATAACCCGAAGGCTACGCGGAAACACCGAAGCTTTCTTT. Translation: CVSITRRLRGNTEAFF.

J is TRBJ2-2 and V is TRBV11-2, with D possibly being TRBD1 (5 bases). In germline, CDR1 is SGHAT, CDR2 FQNNGV. The CDR3 length is 13 residues. Trimming removed 8 bases at V and 11 bases at J, with 18 bases between. The CDR3: CASGNSWGGELFF. CDR3 nucleotides: TGTGCCAGCGGCAATTCCTGGGGCGGTGAGCTGTTTTTT.

This clonotype was observed at least ten times. This CDR3 is CASSQDYSGGGETQYF. CDR3 coding DNA: TGTGCCAGCAGCCAAGATTATAGCGGGGGAGGAGAGACCCAGTACTTC. The chain links TRBV4-2 to TRBJ2-5, with 9 positions matching TRBD2. The V gene's germline CDR1 is LGHNA and CDR2 YNFKEQ. Trimming took 0 bases from V and 4 from J; bases not matched to a gene: 6. The CDR3 length is 16 residues.

V and J are TRBV11-3 and TRBJ2-2; 7 nucleotides align to TRBD2. The CDR3 spans 18 residues. The germline CDR1 and CDR2 sequences are SGHNT and YENEEA. The junction had 19 bases not matched to a gene; V was cut back by 3 bases and J by 9 bases. The CDR3 protein is CASSFRGSGGYRARELFF. CDR3 in DNA: TGTGCCAGCAGCTTCCGGGGATCGGGAGGATACAGAGCCAGGGAGCTGTTTTTT.

Points on this clonotype: One end of the junction varies from germline; a read error may be responsible. The chain has TRBV11-1 and TRBJ1-4; no firm D call. CDR3 length equals 15 residues. Germline CDR1 reads SGHAT; CDR2 reads FQDESV (reference sequence). The CDR3 spells CASNGGSSRGEKPFF. For the CDR3, the DNA is TGTGCCAGCAATGGTGGTTCCTCCCGAGGTGAAAAACCGTTTTTT. The full variable domain, with the rest looked up from reference TRBV11-1 and TRBJ1-4, is EAEVAQSPRYKITEKSQAVAFWCDPISGHATLYWYRQILGQGPELLVQFQDESVVDDSQLPKDRFSAERLKGVDSTLKIQPAELGDSAMYLCASNGGSSRGEKPFFGSGTQLSVL.

Notes on this clonotype: This may be a read error, as it is one base from a much larger clone. CDR3 nucleotide sequence: TGTGCCAGCAGCTTGACCCCGGGACTAGCTAAAGAGACCCAGTACTTC. Its translation: CASSLTPGLAKETQYF. V and J are TRBV5-5 and TRBJ2-5; TRBD2 agrees at 9 bases. The CDR3 runs to 16 residues. Germline assignment: CDR1 SGHKS and CDR2 YYEKEE (reference sequence). V shed 1 base, J shed 3 bases, and the junction held 7 bases outside the gene matches. Full variable domain (remainder filled in from reference TRBV5-5 and TRBJ2-5): DAGVTQSPTHLIKTRGQQVTLRCSPISGHKSVSWYQQVLGQGPQFIFQYYEKEERGRGNFPDRFSARQFPNYSSELNVNALLLGDSALYLCASSLTPGLAKETQYFGPGTRLLVL.

This clonotype occurred once. Without the conserved terminal phenylalanine or tryptophan, this CDR3 likely stems from a read error. The genes are TRBV5-4 and TRBJ1-4, with 9 bases identical to TRBD1. Germline CDR1 is SGHNT and CDR2 is YYREEE (reference sequence). The CDR3 length is 15 residues. The trim removed 4 bases at V and 7 bases at J, leaving 8 bases unmatched. DNA for the CDR3: TGTGCCAGCAGCCTGGGACAGGGTCGCAGTGAAAAACTGTTTCTT. This codes for CASSLGQGRSEKLFL.

A word on this clonotype: Relative to the germline gene, one junction end is altered; a read error may explain this. The chain joins TRBV6-6 to TRBJ2-7, with D perhaps being TRBD1 or TRBD2 (5 bases each). CDR3 length: 13 amino acids. Germline values: CDR1 MNHNY, CDR2 SVGAGI (reference sequence). The CDR3 DNA is TGTGCCGCCTCGGGGACGGTCTCCTACGAGCAGTGCTTC. Its translation is CAASGTVSYEQCF.

In regard to this clonotype: The junction departs from germline at one end; a sequencing error may be responsible. This chain links TRBV24-1 with TRBJ2-7; 13 nucleotides align to TRBD2. CDR3 length: 15 amino acids. Looked up from germline, CDR1 is KGHDR and CDR2 is SFDVKD. The CDR3, as DNA: TGTGCCACCAGTGGAATGACTAGCGGGAGGCACGAGCAATACTTC. Amino acids: CATSGMTSGRHEQYF.

About this clonotype itself: The junction differs from germline at one of its ends, possibly a read error. This sequence joins TRBV24-1 and TRBJ2-2; weak D call: TRBD2 (6 bases). CDR1 and CDR2 (germline): KGHDR, SFDVKD. The CDR3 length is 15 residues. CDR3 sequence reads: CPTSDPDTLRGKLFF. The CDR3 region has the DNA TGTCCCACCAGTGACCCTGACACGCTCCGCGGGAAGCTGTTTTTT.

Details on this clonotype: Given the absence of the conserved phenylalanine or tryptophan at the CDR3 end, a read error is likely. The chain carries TRBV5-6 and TRBJ1-1; D might be TRBD1 (5 bases). The CDR3 spans 14 residues. Germline V lookup: CDR1 SGHDT, CDR2 YYEEEE. The CDR3 region is CASSLEGRFTEAFI. The CDR3 DNA reads as TGTGCCAGTAGCTTGGAGGGGAGGTTCACTGAAGCTTTCATT.

Only one count was recorded for this clonotype. A read error may produce the germline difference seen at one junction end. J is TRBJ2-1 and V is TRBV20-1; 9 nucleotides agree with TRBD2. Germline loops: CDR1 DFQATT, CDR2 SNEGSKA (reference sequence). CDR3 length: 14 amino acids. CDR3 sequence: CSASGLAGRNEQSF. As DNA, the CDR3 is TGCAGTGCTAGCGGGCTAGCGGGGCGCAATGAGCAGTCCTTC.

The V gene is TRBV20-1, the J gene TRBJ2-1; D is unclear. Germline CDR1 and CDR2: DFQATT and SNEGSKA (reference sequence). Trimming removed 0 bases from V and 2 bases from J, with 5 bases in between. This CDR3 has 13 residues. This chain's CDR3 is CSARDPAYNEQFF. The CDR3 DNA reads as TGCAGTGCTAGAGACCCTGCCTACAATGAGCAGTTCTTC.

Of note for this clonotype: This sequence may be a read error, since a much larger clone differs from it by one base. The J gene is TRBJ2-3, the V gene TRBV7-8; D is ambiguous. V shed 6 bases and J shed 0 bases, with 4 bases lying between them. The germline CDR1 and CDR2 sequences are SGHVS and FQNEAQ. The CDR3 consists of 12 residues. The DNA of the CDR3 is TGTGCCAGCAGGTATAGCACAGATACGCAGTATTTT. This gives the protein CASRYSTDTQYF.

This clonotype was recorded only once. The junction and the germline gene differ at one end; a read error may be behind it. This chain connects TRBV5-6 to TRBJ2-1, with D perhaps matching TRBD1 or TRBD2 (5 bases each). This CDR3 spans 14 amino acids. Germline-derived CDR1 and CDR2 are SGHDT and YYEEEE. The CDR3: CASGLAGASNEQFF. The CDR3 coding sequence is TGTGCCAGCGGCTTGGCCGGGGCATCGAATGAGCAGTTCTTC.

In this sample, this clonotype turned up a few times. Possible read error: a much larger clone is one base away. CDR3 sequence (DNA): TGTGCCAGCAGCCAAGAACAGACGCTATTCTATGGCCACACCTTC. Translating gives CASSQEQTLFYGHTF. The chain carries TRBV4-2 and TRBJ1-2, with D unclear. The CDR3 loop spans 15 amino acids. The germline V gene has CDR1 LGHNA and CDR2 YNFKEQ.

Of note for this clonotype: A much more abundant neighbour one base away suggests this may be a read error. The genes are TRBV28 and TRBJ2-1; TRBD1 matches 9 bases. Per germline, CDR1 MDHEN and CDR2 SYDVKM. The CDR3 has 19 amino acids. CDR3 DNA: TGTGCCAACAGTTCCGATTTTGAAACAGGGGGCTTTTCCTACAATGAGCAGTTCTTC. Translated: CANSSDFETGGFSYNEQFF.

Details on this clonotype: A junction boundary mismatches the germline segment, possibly from a read error. The CDR3 loop is CGSNQEAVSGTNVLTF. The CDR3 bases are TGCGGCAGCAACCAAGAGGCGGTGTCTGGGACCAACGTCCTGACTTTC. The chain recombines TRBV4-3 with TRBJ2-6, with D unclear. Germline values: CDR1 LGHNA, CDR2 YSLEER. The length of the CDR3 is 16 residues.

This clonotype is a singleton in its sample. The junction and the germline gene differ at one end; a read error may be behind it. The chain carries TRBV13 and TRBJ1-1, with D possibly being TRBD1 (6 bases). The CDR3 contains 16 residues. From germline, CDR1 is PRHDT and CDR2 FYEKMQ (reference sequence). CDR3: CASSWAGTWVDTVAFF. As DNA, the CDR3 is TGTGCCAGCAGCTGGGCCGGGACATGGGTGGACACTGTAGCTTTCTTT.

The V gene is TRBV11-1, the J gene TRBJ2-1; D may be TRBD1 (6 bases). V was shortened by 9 bases and J by 1 base, with 19 bases between the two germline ends. Germline CDR1 SGHAT, CDR2 FQDESV (reference sequence). This CDR3 region has 16 residues. DNA of the CDR3: TGTGCCAGTAACTTGGCTGGTGGACAGTCCTACAATGAGCAGTTCTTC. As protein: CASNLAGGQSYNEQFF. The complete variable domain, with remaining parts taken from reference TRBV11-1 and TRBJ2-1, reads EAEVAQSPRYKITEKSQAVAFWCDPISGHATLYWYRQILGQGPELLVQFQDESVVDDSQLPKDRFSAERLKGVDSTLKIQPAELGDSAMYLCASNLAGGQSYNEQFFGPGTRLTVL.

This chain joins TRBV11-2 and TRBJ1-3, with D tentatively TRBD1 (5 bases). Germline-derived CDR1 and CDR2 are SGHAT and FQNNGV. The CDR3 is made up of 16 amino acids. V was trimmed by 2 bases and J by 7 bases, leaving 18 bases between them. CDR3 in amino acids: CASSLLHAGTENTIYF. The CDR3 region has the DNA TGTGCCAGCAGCTTACTCCATGCAGGGACGGAGAACACCATATATTTT.

Concerning this clonotype itself: Because it lacks the conserved phenylalanine or tryptophan at the end, this CDR3 is likely a read error. The chain carries TRBV11-2 and TRBJ1-1; the match to TRBD1 covers 11 bases. With V trimmed by 1 base and J by 11 bases, 9 bases remained unmatched. The CDR3 loop spans 15 amino acids. CDR1 and CDR2 (germline): SGHAT, FQNNGV. CDR3 DNA sequence: TGTGCCAGCAGCTTAGCCGGACAGGGGGCGATTACGGCTTTCCTT. Protein product: CASSLAGQGAITAFL.

For this clonotype: The junction and the germline gene differ at one end; a read error may be behind it. J is TRBJ1-5 and V is TRBV20-1; D not resolved. Germline lookup yields CDR1 DFQATT and CDR2 SNEGSKA (reference sequence). The length of the CDR3 is 13 residues. CDR3 DNA: TGCAGTGCCAGTCCGGAGGGAGATCAGCCTCAGCATTTT. This translates into CSASPEGDQPQHF.